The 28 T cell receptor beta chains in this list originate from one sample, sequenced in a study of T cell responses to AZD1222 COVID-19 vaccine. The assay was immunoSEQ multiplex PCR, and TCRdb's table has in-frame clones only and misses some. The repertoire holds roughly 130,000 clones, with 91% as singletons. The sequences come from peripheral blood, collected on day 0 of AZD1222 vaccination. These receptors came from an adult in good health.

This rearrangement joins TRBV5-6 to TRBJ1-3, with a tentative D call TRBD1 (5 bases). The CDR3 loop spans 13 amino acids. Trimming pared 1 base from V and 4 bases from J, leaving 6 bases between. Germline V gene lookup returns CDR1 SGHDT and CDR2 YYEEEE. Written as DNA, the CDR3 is TGTGCCAGCAGCTTGACAGGAGGAAACACCATATATTTT. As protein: CASSLTGGNTIYF.

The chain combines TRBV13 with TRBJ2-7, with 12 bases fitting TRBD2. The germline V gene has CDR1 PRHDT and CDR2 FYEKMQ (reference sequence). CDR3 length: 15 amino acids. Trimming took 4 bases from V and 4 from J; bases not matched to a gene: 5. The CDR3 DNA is TGTGCCAGCAGCTCGAGGACTAGCGGGATATACGAGCAGTACTTC. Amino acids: CASSSRTSGIYEQYF.

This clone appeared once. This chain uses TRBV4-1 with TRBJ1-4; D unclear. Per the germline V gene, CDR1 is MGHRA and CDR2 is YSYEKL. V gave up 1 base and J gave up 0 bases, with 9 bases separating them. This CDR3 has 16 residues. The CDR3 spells CASSQGTIATNEKLFF. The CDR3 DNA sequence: TGCGCCAGCAGCCAAGGGACGATTGCAACTAATGAAAAACTGTTTTTT.

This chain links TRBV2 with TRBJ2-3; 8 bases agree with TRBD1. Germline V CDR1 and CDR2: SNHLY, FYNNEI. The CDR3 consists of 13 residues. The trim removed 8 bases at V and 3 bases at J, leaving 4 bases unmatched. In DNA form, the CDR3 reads TGTGCCAGCCGGACAGGGAGGACAGATACGCAGTATTTT. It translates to CASRTGRTDTQYF.

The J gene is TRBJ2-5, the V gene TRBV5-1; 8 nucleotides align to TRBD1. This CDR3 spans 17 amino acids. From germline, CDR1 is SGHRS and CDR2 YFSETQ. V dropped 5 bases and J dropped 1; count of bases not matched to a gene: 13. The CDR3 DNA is TGCGCCAGCAGTATGAAACCGGGACAGGAGTTCCAAGAGACCCAGTACTTC. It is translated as CASSMKPGQEFQETQYF. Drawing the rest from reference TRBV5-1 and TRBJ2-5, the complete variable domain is KAGVTQTPRYLIKTRGQQVTLSCSPISGHRSVSWYQQTPGQGLQFLFEYFSETQRNKGNFPGRFSGRQFSNSRSEMNVSTLELGDSALYLCASSMKPGQEFQETQYFGPGTRLLVL.

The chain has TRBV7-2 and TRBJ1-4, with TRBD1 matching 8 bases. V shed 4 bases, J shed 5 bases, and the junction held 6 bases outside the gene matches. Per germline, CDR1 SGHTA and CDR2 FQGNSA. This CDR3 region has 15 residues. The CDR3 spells CASSSSGQDNEKLFF. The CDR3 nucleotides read TGTGCCAGCAGCTCATCGGGACAGGACAATGAAAAACTGTTTTTT.

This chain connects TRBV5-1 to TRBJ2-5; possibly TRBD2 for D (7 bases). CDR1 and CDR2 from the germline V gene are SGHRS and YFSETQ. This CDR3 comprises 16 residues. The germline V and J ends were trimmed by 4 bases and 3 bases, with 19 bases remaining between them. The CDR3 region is CASSQGRRLAEETQYF. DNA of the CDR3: TGCGCCAGCAGCCAGGGGAGGAGACTAGCAGAAGAGACCCAGTACTTC.

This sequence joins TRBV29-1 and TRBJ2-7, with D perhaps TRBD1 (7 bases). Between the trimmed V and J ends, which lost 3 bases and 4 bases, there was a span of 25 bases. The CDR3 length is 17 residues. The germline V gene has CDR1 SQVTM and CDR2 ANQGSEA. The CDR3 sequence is CSVEGLGSQGGGYEQYF. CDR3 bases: TGCAGCGTTGAGGGATTGGGAAGTCAGGGGGGTGGATACGAGCAGTACTTC.

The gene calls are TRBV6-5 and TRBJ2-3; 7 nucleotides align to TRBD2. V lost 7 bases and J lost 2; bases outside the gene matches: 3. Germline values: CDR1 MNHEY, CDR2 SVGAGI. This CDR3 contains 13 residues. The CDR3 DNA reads TGTGCCAGCATGGCGGGAGACACAGATACGCAGTATTTT. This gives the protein CASMAGDTDTQYF.

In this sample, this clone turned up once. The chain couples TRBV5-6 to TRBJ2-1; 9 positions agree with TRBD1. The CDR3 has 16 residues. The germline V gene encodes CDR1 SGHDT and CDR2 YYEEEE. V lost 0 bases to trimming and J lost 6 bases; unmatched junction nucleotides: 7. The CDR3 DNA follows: TGTGCCAGCAGCTTGGGGGGGACAGGGACCCCCAATGAGCAGTTCTTC. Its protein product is CASSLGGTGTPNEQFF.

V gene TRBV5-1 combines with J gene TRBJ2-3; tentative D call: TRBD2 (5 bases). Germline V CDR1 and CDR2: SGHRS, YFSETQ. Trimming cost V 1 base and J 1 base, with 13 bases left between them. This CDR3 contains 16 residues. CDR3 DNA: TGCGCCAGCAGCTTGTGGGAGTATCAAGGCACAGATACGCAGTATTTT. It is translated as CASSLWEYQGTDTQYF.

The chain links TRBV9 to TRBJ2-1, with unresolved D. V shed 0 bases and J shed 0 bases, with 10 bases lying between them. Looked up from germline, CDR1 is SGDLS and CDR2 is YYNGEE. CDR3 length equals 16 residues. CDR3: CASSVESIYSYNEQFF. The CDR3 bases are TGTGCCAGCAGCGTAGAGTCGATTTACTCCTACAATGAGCAGTTCTTC. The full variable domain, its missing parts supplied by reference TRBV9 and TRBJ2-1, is DSGVTQTPKHLITATGQRVTLRCSPRSGDLSVYWYQQSLDQGLQFLIQYYNGEERAKGNILERFSAQQFPDLHSELNLSSLELGDSALYFCASSVESIYSYNEQFFGPGTRLTVL.

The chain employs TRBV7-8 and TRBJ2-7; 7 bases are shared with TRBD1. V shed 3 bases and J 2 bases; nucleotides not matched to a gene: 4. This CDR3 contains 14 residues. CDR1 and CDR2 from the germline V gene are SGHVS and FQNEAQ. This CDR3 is CASSFGTETYEQYF. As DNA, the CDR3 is TGTGCCAGCAGCTTTGGGACAGAAACCTACGAGCAGTACTTC.

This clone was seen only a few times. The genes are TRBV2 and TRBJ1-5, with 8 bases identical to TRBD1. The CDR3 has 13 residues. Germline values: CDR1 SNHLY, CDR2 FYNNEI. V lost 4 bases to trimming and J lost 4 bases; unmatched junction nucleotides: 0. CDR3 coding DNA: TGTGCCAGCAGTGGACAGGGGAATCAGCCCCAGCATTTT. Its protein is CASSGQGNQPQHF. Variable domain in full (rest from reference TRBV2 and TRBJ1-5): EPEVTQTPSHQVTQMGQEVILRCVPISNHLYFYWYRQILGQKVEFLVSFYNNEISEKSEIFDDQFSVERPDGSNFTLKIRSTKLEDSAMYFCASSGQGNQPQHFGDGTRLSIL.

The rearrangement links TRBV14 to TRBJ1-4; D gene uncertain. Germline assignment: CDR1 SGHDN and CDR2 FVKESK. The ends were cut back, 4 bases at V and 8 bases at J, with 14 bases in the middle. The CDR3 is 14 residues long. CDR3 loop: CASSPPGFREKLFF. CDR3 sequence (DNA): TGTGCCAGCAGCCCCCCCGGGTTCAGGGAAAAACTGTTTTTT.

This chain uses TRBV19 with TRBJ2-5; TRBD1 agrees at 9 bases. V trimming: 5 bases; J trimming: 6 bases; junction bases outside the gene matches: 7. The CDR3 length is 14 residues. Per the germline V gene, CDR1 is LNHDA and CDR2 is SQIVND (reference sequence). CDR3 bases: TGTGCCAGTAGTGCGGGGACAGGGAAGCAGACCCAGTACTTC. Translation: CASSAGTGKQTQYF. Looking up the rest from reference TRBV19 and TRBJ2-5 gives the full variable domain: DGGITQSPKYLFRKEGQNVTLSCEQNLNHDAMYWYRQDPGQGLRLIYYSQIVNDFQKGDIAEGYSVSREKKESFPLTVTSAQKNPTAFYLCASSAGTGKQTQYFGPGTRLLVL.

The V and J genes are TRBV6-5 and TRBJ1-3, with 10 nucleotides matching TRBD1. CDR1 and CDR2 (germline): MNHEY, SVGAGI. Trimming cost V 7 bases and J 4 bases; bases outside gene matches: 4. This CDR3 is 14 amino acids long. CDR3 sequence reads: CASKGTGVGNTIYF. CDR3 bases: TGTGCCAGCAAAGGGACAGGGGTCGGAAACACCATATATTTT.

The CDR3 DNA sequence: TGCGCCAGCAGCTTGGGACACCGCCTGAATCCAGATACGCAGTATTTT. Its translation: CASSLGHRLNPDTQYF. The gene calls are TRBV5-1 and TRBJ2-3; D unresolved. This CDR3 has 16 residues. From germline, CDR1 is SGHRS and CDR2 YFSETQ. Trimming removed 0 bases at V and 4 bases at J, with 15 bases between.

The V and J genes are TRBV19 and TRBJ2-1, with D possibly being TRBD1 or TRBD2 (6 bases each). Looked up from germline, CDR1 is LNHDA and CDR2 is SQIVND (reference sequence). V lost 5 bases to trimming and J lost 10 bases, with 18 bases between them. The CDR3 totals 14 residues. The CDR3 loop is CASSLQGPGGEQFF. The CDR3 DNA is TGTGCCAGTAGTTTGCAGGGGCCCGGGGGAGAGCAGTTCTTC.

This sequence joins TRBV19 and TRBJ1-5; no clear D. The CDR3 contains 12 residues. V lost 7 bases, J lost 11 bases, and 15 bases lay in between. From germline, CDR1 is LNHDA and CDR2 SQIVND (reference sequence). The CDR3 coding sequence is TGTGCCAGTACTGTAGGGCAGGCCACCCAGCATTTT. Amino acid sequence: CASTVGQATQHF.

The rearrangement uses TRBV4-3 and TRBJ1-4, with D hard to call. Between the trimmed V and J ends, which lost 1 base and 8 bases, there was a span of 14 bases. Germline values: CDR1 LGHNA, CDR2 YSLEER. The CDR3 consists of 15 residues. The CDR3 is CASSQGVGVREKLFF. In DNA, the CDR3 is TGCGCCAGCAGCCAAGGGGTCGGGGTGAGGGAAAAACTGTTTTTT.

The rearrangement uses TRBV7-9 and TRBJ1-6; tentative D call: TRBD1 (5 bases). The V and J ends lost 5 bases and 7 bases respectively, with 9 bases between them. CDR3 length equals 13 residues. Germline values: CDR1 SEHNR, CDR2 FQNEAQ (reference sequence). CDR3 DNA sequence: TGTGCCAGCAGCGTACAGGAGAATTCACCCCTCCACTTT. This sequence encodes CASSVQENSPLHF.

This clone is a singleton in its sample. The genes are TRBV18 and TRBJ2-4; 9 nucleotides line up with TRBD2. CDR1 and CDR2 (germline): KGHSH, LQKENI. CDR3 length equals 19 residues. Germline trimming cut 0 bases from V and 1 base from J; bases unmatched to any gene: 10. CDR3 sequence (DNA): TGTGCCAGCTCACCACCGGTGCGGGAGGGCCGGTGGGCCAAAAACATTCAGTACTTC. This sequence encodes CASSPPVREGRWAKNIQYF.

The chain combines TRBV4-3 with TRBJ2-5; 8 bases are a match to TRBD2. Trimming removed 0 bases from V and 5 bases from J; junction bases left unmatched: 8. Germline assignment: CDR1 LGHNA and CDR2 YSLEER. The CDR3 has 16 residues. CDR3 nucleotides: TGCGCCAGCAGCCAAGATCAGGGACTAGTGGGGGAGACCCAGTACTTC. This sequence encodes CASSQDQGLVGETQYF.

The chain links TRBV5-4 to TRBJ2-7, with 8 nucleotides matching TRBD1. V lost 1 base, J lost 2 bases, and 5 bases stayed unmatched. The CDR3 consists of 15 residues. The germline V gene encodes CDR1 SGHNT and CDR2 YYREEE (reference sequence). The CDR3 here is CASSLRTGYTYEQYF. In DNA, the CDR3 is TGTGCCAGCAGCTTGAGGACAGGGTACACCTACGAGCAGTACTTC.

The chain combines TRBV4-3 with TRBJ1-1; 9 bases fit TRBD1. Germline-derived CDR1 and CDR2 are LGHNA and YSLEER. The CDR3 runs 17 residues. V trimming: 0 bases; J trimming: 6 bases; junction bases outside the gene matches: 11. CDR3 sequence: CASSQDVQGAPFSEAFF. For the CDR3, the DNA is TGCGCCAGCAGCCAAGACGTACAGGGGGCGCCGTTCTCTGAAGCTTTCTTT.

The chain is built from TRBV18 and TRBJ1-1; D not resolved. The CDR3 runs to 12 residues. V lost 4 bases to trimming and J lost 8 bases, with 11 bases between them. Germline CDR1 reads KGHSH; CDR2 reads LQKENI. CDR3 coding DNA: TGTGCCAGCTCACGATACTCGGAGGAAGCTTTCTTT. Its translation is CASSRYSEEAFF. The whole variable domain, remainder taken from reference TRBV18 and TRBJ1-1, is NAGVMQNPRHLVRRRGQEARLRCSPMKGHSHVYWYRQLPEEGLKFMVYLQKENIIDESGMPKERFSAEFPKEGPSILRIQQVVRGDSAAYFCASSRYSEEAFFGQGTRLTVV.

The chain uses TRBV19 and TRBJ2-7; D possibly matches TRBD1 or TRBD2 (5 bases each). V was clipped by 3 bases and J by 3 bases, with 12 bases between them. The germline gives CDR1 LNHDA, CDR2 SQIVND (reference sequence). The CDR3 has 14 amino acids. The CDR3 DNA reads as TGTGCCAGTAGTATTGGTGGGGGAAGCTACGAGCAGTACTTC. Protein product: CASSIGGGSYEQYF.